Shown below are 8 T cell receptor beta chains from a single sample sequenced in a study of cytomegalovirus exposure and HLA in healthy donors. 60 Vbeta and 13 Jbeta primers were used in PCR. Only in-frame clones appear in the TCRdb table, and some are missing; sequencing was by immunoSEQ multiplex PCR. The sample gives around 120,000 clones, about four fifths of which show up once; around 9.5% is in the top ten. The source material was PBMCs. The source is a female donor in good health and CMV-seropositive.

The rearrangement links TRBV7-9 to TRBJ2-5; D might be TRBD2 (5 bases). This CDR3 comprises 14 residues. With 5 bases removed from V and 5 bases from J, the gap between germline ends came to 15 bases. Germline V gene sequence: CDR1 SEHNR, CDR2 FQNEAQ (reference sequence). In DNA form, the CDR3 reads TGTGCCAGCAGCCCTATAGTCCCGGGGGAGACCCAGTACTTC. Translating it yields CASSPIVPGETQYF.

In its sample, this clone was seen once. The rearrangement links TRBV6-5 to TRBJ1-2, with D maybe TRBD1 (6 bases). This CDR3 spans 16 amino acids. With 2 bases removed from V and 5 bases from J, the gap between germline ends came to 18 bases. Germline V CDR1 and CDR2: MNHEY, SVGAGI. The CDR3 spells CASSYLTRGLLYGYTF. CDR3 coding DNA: TGTGCCAGCAGTTACCTCACCAGGGGCCTCCTTTATGGCTACACCTTC.

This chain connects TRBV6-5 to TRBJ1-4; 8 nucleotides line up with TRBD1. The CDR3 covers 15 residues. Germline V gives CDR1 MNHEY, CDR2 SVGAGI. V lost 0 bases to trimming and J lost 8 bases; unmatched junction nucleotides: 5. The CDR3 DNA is TGTGCCAGCAGTTACTCAGACAGGGGAGGGGAAAAACTGTTTTTT. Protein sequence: CASSYSDRGGEKLFF.

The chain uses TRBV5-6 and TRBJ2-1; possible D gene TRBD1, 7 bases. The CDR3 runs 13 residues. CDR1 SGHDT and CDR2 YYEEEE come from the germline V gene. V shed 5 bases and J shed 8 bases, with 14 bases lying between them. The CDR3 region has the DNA TGTGCCAGCAGGCTGGGCAGGGGGGATGAGCAGTTCTTC. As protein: CASRLGRGDEQFF.

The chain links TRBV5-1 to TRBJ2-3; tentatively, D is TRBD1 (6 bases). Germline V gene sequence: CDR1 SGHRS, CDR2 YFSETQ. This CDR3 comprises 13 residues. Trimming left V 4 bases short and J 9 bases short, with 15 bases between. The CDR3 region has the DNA TGCGCCAGCAGCCCCGACTCAGGGGAAACGCAGTATTTT. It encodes CASSPDSGETQYF.

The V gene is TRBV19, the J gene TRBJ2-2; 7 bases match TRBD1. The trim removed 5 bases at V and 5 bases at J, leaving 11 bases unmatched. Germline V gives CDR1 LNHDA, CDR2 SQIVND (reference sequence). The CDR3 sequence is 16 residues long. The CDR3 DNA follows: TGTGCCAGTAGTCCTACAGGGGCCCGGTGGACCGGGGAGCTGTTTTTT. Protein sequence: CASSPTGARWTGELFF.

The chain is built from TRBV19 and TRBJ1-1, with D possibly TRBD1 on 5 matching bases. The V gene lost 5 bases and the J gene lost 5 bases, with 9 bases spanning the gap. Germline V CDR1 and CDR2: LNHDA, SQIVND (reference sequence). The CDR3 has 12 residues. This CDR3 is CASSRQRTEAFF. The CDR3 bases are TGTGCCAGTAGTCGACAGAGGACTGAAGCTTTCTTT.

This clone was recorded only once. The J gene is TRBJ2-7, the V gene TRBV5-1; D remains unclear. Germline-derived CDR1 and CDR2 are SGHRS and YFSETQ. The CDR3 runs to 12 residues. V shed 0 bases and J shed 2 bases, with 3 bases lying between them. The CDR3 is CASSLGAYEQYF. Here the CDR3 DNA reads TGCGCCAGCAGCTTGGGAGCCTACGAGCAGTACTTC.